The entry that follows covers one T cell receptor (beta chain) sequence. Its antigen remains unknown. The germline V gene has CDR1 SGHKS and CDR2 YYEKEE (reference sequence). Germline trimming cut 0 bases from V and 2 bases from J; bases unmatched to any gene: 2. This CDR3 has 14 amino acids. The source of the sample is a study of OX40 agonist ivuxolimab in advanced cancers. Study-wide background: At approximately 83% male, the cohort had a mean age of 60 years, ranging from about 20 to 79. Two patients with cutaneous melanoma and one with hepatocellular carcinoma, three in total, showed partial responses.

Study observations and caveats: More expanded clones were seen, on average, in CD8+ T cells than in CD4+.

Researchers took blood at baseline, on cycle 4 day 1, and on cycle 7 day 1. Assay: immunoSEQ multiplex PCR; the TCRdb copy retains only in-frame clones and omits some. The sample records 73,000 or so clones, 92% being singletons. Sequences were derived from CD4+ or CD8+ T cells sorted from blood, sampled in a trial of the OX40 agonist ivuxolimab. The rearrangement links TRBV5-5 to TRBJ2-7; 7 positions agree with TRBD1. The sequence was collected from an adult with an advanced solid tumor such as melanoma, head and neck, liver or kidney cancer. Here the CDR3 reads CASSLGGGTYEQYF. CDR3 DNA sequence: TGTGCCAGCAGCTTGGGAGGGGGCACCTACGAGCAGTACTTC.